Listed below are T cell receptor beta chains from one sample, sequenced in a study of tumor and adjacent non-tumor tissue in lung cancer. TCRdb recomputed calls from the multiplex PCR reads with MiXCR, one row per CDR3 protein. The sample shows around 60,000 distinct CDR3 sequences, around 64% of them seen only once. The sequenced sample consisted of distant non-tumor lung tissue. These receptors all stem from a man between 65 and 85 years old with non-small cell lung cancer. Each CDR3 is given with its conserved first and last residue. The D gene is left open where the match is weak. Size values are once, few and many counts, or a class for expanded clones, and some rows have none.

abundance | j_gene | v_gene | d_gene | CDR3nt | CDR3aa
few | TRBJ1-6 | TRBV4-2 | . | TGTGCCAGCAGCCAACGTGGGGGAGTCGTCTATAATTCGCCCCTCCACTTT | CASSQRGGVVYNSPLHF
. | TRBJ2-5 | TRBV11-1 | . | TGTGCCAGCGTCCGGGGTGATCCACAAGAGACCCAGCACTTC | CASVRGDPQETQHF
. | TRBJ2-1 | TRBV10-2 | . | TGCGCCAGCATTCCCCAAAGCGACTACAATGAGCAGTTCTTC | CASIPQSDYNEQFF
. | TRBJ2-7 | TRBV6-6 | TRBD2 | TGTGCCACCAAGACCGGGAGGCCTGGATGCGAGCAGTACTTC | CATKTGRPGCEQYF
. | TRBJ2-1 | TRBV7-8 | . | TGTGCCGGCAGCTTGAGGAACTCCTACAATGAGCAGTTCTTC | CAGSLRNSYNEQFF
. | TRBJ1-2 | TRBV10-3 | TRBD1 | TGTGCCATCTGTGCCCGAACCGGGACAGGAGACTATGGCTACACCTTC | CAICARTGTGDYGYTF
. | TRBJ2-1 | TRBV28 | . | TGTGCCAGCGACCCTGAGGTTGGGGGTGCCTACAATGAGCAGTTCTTC | CASDPEVGGAYNEQFF
. | TRBJ1-6 | TRBV6-5 | . | TGTGCCAGCAGTGAGGCAGGGGACGCTTCACCCCTCCACTTT | CASSEAGDASPLHF
many | TRBJ2-7 | TRBV7-8 | TRBD1 | TGTGCCAGCAGCTTAAGTTTGGACAGGGATTCCTACGAGCAGTACTTC | CASSLSLDRDSYEQYF
. | TRBJ1-5 | TRBV20-1 | TRBD1 | TGCAGTGTTGACGACAGGGGGCAAGGTGGCAATCAGCCCCAGCATTTT | CSVDDRGQGGNQPQHF
. | TRBJ2-2 | TRBV4-2 | . | TGTGCCGGCAGCCAAGATCATGGGGGAGGGGGAACCGGGGAGCTGTTTTTT | CAGSQDHGGGGTGELFF
many | TRBJ2-7 | TRBV5-1 | TRBD2 | TGCGCCAGCAGCTTAAGGACTAGCGGGGGGGCCGTCATGGTCTACGAGCAGTACTTC | CASSLRTSGGAVMVYEQYF
many | TRBJ1-5 | TRBV6-5 | TRBD1 | TGTGCCAGCAGTGACAGGGGCAATCAGCCCCAGCATTTT | CASSDRGNQPQHF
. | TRBJ2-1 | TRBV30 | . | TGTGCCTGGACGGGGGGCAGGAATGAGCAGCTCTTC | CAWTGGRNEQLF
few | TRBJ2-2 | TRBV5-1 | . | TGCGCCAGCAGAGAGGGCGGGAACACCGGGGAGCTGTTTTTT | CASREGGNTGELFF
many | TRBJ2-3 | TRBV11-2 | TRBD2 | TGTGCCAGTCAGCGGGGGGGCGTCACAGATACGCAGTATTTT | CASQRGGVTDTQYF
. | TRBJ2-4 | TRBV11-3 | TRBD1 | TGTGCCAGCAACTCCAACAGGGGGCTAGCCAAAGACATTCGGTACTTC | CASNSNRGLAKDIRYF
. | TRBJ1-1 | TRBV12-3/TRBV12-4 | . | . | CASILVVVSEAFF
. | TRBJ2-5 | TRBV11-2 | . | TGTACCAGCAGCCGCCGTAGGCAGGGAATCCAAGAGACTCAGTACTTC | CTSSRRRQGIQETQYF
. | TRBJ2-1 | TRBV11-2 | . | TGTGTCAGCAGCTTAGTTGAGTGTCTGACTTACAATGAGCAGTTCTTC | CVSSLVECLTYNEQFF
. | TRBJ2-1 | TRBV5-6 | TRBD1 | TGTGCCAGCAGCCCGACAGGGATTTTCAAGCAGTTCTTC | CASSPTGIFKQFF
. | TRBJ2-7 | TRBV11-2 | TRBD1 | TGTGCCAGCAGCTTACCCCGGATAGGGGGCTACAAGCAGTACTTC | CASSLPRIGGYKQYF
. | TRBJ1-6 | TRBV6-5 | . | TGTGTCAGCAGTTACGATGGGTCCTTTAGGAATTCACCCCTCCACTTT | CVSSYDGSFRNSPLHF
. | TRBJ2-2 | TRBV11-2 | . | TGTGTCAGCAGGGCTACCTCGGGACTCTACACCGGGGAGCTGTTTTTT | CVSRATSGLYTGELFF
. | TRBJ1-5 | TRBV2 | . | TGTGCCAGCAGCGAAGCGCGTGGGTTAACGTTCGTGCGACAGCCCCAGCATTTT | CASSEARGLTFVRQPQHF
few | TRBJ2-1 | TRBV20-1 | . | TGCAGTGCCACGCGAAGCAATGAGCAGTTCTTC | CSATRSNEQFF
. | TRBJ2-5 | TRBV5-6 | . | TGTGCCAGCAACTTCCCTCGACAAGAGACCCAGTACTTC | CASNFPRQETQYF
. | TRBJ1-5 | TRBV6-2/TRBV6-3 | . | TGTGCCAGCAGGCGACCGGGGCGGAAAAGCAATCAGCCCCAGCATTTT | CASRRPGRKSNQPQHF
. | TRBJ2-7 | TRBV28 | TRBD2 | TGTGCCAGCAGTTTAATTACTAGCGGGGGGGGGTACTTC | CASSLITSGGGYF
few | TRBJ2-7 | TRBV7-9 | TRBD1 | TGTGCCAGCAGTAGGACAGGGACGACAGTTCAGTACTTC | CASSRTGTTVQYF
. | TRBJ2-7 | TRBV28 | . | TGTGCCAGCAGTTTATCTAGATTTTCTCCCCACGAGCAGTACTTC | CASSLSRFSPHEQYF
many | TRBJ2-1 | TRBV10-3 | TRBD1 | TGTGCCATCAGCCAAAGGACAGGGGGCTCCTACAATGAGCAGTTCTTC | CAISQRTGGSYNEQFF
. | TRBJ2-1 | TRBV11-3 | . | TGTGCCAGCAGCTTAGATCGGGGAACTAACAATGAGCAACTCTTC | CASSLDRGTNNEQLF
. | TRBJ2-1 | TRBV29-1 | . | TGCTGCGCCTGGACCTATAACTCCTACAATGAGCAATTCTTC | CCAWTYNSYNEQFF